This T cell receptor (beta chain) was sequenced in a study of T cells in Graves' hyperthyroidism and ophthalmopathy. This clonotype was observed many times. Its cognate antigen is unknown. The study's findings and limits: Blood samples included most of the expanded thyroid clonotypes exceeding 0.001.

Per germline, CDR1 KGHSH and CDR2 LQKENI. The germline V and J ends were trimmed by 2 bases and 5 bases, with 12 bases remaining between them. This CDR3 comprises 14 residues. TCR beta CDR3 regions were amplified from RNA. The HTBI primer set drove a first-round RT-PCR of the TCR CDR3. TCRdb redid the calling of the multiplex PCR reads with MiXCR, one entry per CDR3 protein. The data hold roughly 640,000 distinct CDR3 sequences, with about 16% observed a single time. The PBMCs studied were ones that came from about 9.9 ml fresh peripheral blood. The sample was blood. The chain couples TRBV18 to TRBJ1-1; D perhaps matches TRBD1 (5 bases). This sequence originates from a woman between 40 and 55 years old with Graves' ophthalmopathy. The DNA of the CDR3 is TGTGCCAGCTCACCAATGCAGGGATGGACTGAAGCTTTCTTT. Translation: CASSPMQGWTEAFF.